Following are 20 T cell receptor beta chains from one sample sequenced in a study of shared clonotypes between healthy human individuals. Libraries were prepared by immunoSEQ multiplex PCR; TCRdb keeps only in-frame clonotypes and omits some of them. The sample lists about 690,000 clones, 90% occurring once. Sample: memory CD8+ T cells from PBMCs. The subset is: CD45RO+ cells pooled with CCR7-negative TemRA cells. All receptors derive from a man aged 18 to 35 in good health. Some clones in this sample may be carry-over from other donors' samples.

The V call is TRBV28, the J call TRBJ2-7; 7 positions match TRBD2. CDR1 and CDR2 (germline): MDHEN, SYDVKM. The CDR3 is made up of 18 amino acids. The V and J ends lost 1 base and 2 bases, in that order; junction bases with no gene match: 14. CDR3 sequence reads: CASSLSRTASGPTYEQYF. The CDR3 nucleotides are TGTGCCAGCAGTTTATCCCGCACGGCTAGCGGTCCTACCTACGAGCAGTACTTC.

The V and J genes are TRBV5-1 and TRBJ2-3; 7 bases map to TRBD2. CDR1 is SGHRS and CDR2 is YFSETQ in the germline V gene. V lost 6 bases, J lost 5 bases, and 6 bases stayed unmatched. CDR3 length: 13 amino acids. CDR3 in DNA: TGCGCCAGCACCAGCGGGATCCTAGATACGCAGTATTTT. Encoded protein: CASTSGILDTQYF.

The chain employs TRBV9 and TRBJ2-2, with D possibly matching TRBD1 (5 bases). Germline CDR1 SGDLS, CDR2 YYNGEE. The CDR3 totals 16 residues. V gave up 4 bases and J gave up 0 bases, with 13 bases separating them. The CDR3 spells CASSTEQETNTGELFF. As DNA, the CDR3 is TGTGCCAGCAGCACAGAACAGGAAACGAACACCGGGGAGCTGTTTTTT.

The rearrangement links TRBV30 to TRBJ2-5; D not resolved. The J call is in doubt because the DNA end fits TRBJ2-7 better. Germline values: CDR1 GTSNPN, CDR2 SVGIG (reference sequence). The CDR3 has 13 residues. The CDR3 loop reads CAWIGVPTYEQYF. The CDR3, as DNA: TGTGCCTGGATAGGCGTCCCTACCTACGAGCAGTACTTC.

The chain couples TRBV28 to TRBJ2-1; 10 bases map to TRBD2. J lost 5 bases, V lost 6 bases, and 10 bases had no gene match. Per germline, CDR1 MDHEN and CDR2 SYDVKM. There are 16 residues in the CDR3. This CDR3 reads CASRTQGLAEHNEQFF. The CDR3 DNA reads as TGTGCCAGCAGGACCCAAGGACTAGCGGAACACAATGAGCAGTTCTTC.

This clone was counted between two and nine times. Other DNA sequences from this sample encode an identical CDR3 as well. The rearrangement uses TRBV7-3 and TRBJ2-7; 8 bases line up with TRBD2. The germline CDR1 and CDR2 sequences are SGHTA and FQGTGA. The CDR3 runs to 15 residues. With 2 bases clipped from V and 2 bases from J, the junction kept 5 bases outside the gene matches. CDR3 in amino acids: CASSLGAGLAYEQYF. The CDR3 DNA follows: TGTGCCAGCAGCTTAGGAGCGGGACTAGCCTACGAGCAGTACTTC.

The J gene is TRBJ1-2, the V gene TRBV25-1, with unresolved D. The V and J ends lost 3 bases and 4 bases respectively, with 9 bases between them. The CDR3 loop spans 13 amino acids. Germline V gives CDR1 MGHDK, CDR2 SYGVNS. The DNA of the CDR3 is TGTGCCAGCAGTGACGCCGAGATCTATGGCTACACCTTC. Protein product: CASSDAEIYGYTF.

A few counts support this clone. V gene TRBV2 combines with J gene TRBJ1-2; D is uncertain. Per germline, CDR1 SNHLY and CDR2 FYNNEI. The CDR3 sequence is 14 residues long. Trimming cost V 6 bases and J 4 bases, with 15 bases left between them. The CDR3 DNA sequence: TGTGCCAGCAGACCCGTGGGTGGTCGCTATGGCTACACCTTC. Its translation is CASRPVGGRYGYTF.

This rearrangement joins TRBV7-2 to TRBJ2-7, with D possibly matching TRBD2 (6 bases). The CDR3 is made up of 13 amino acids. V lost 7 bases, J lost 4 bases, and 14 bases lay in between. CDR1 and CDR2 from the germline V gene are SGHTA and FQGNSA. CDR3 region: CASTPGGPYEQYF. CDR3 coding DNA: TGTGCCAGCACTCCAGGAGGGCCGTACGAGCAGTACTTC.

The chain has TRBV19 and TRBJ1-1; D might be TRBD1 (5 bases). This CDR3 region has 14 residues. Trimming removed 5 bases from V and 1 base from J, with 11 bases in between. Per germline, CDR1 LNHDA and CDR2 SQIVND (reference sequence). CDR3 protein: CASSLRASNTEAFF. DNA of the CDR3: TGTGCCAGTAGTCTCAGGGCCTCGAACACTGAAGCTTTCTTT.

The chain combines TRBV10-1 with TRBJ2-7; D not resolved. Per germline, CDR1 WNHNN and CDR2 SYGVQD (reference sequence). The CDR3 is made up of 15 amino acids. Trimming removed 3 bases from V and 5 bases from J, with 17 bases in between. The CDR3, as DNA: TGCGCCAGCAGTGACTCCCGGACCAACCTCGACGAGCAGTACTTC. Translating it yields CASSDSRTNLDEQYF.

Only one count was recorded for this clone. This sequence joins TRBV13 and TRBJ1-2, with TRBD1 matching over 8 bases. This CDR3 region has 16 residues. The V gene's germline CDR1 is PRHDT and CDR2 FYEKMQ (reference sequence). V shed 3 bases, J shed 3 bases, and the junction held 9 bases outside the gene matches. CDR3 amino acids: CASSLALQGADYGYTF. CDR3 DNA sequence: TGTGCCAGCAGCTTGGCCCTTCAGGGGGCCGACTATGGCTACACCTTC.

The chain employs TRBV11-3 and TRBJ2-3; 10 positions match TRBD1. The germline gives CDR1 SGHNT, CDR2 YENEEA. This CDR3 region has 14 residues. Trimming took 6 bases from V and 6 from J; bases not matched to a gene: 6. The CDR3 protein is CASSSGTGADTQYF. CDR3 DNA sequence: TGTGCCAGCAGTTCCGGGACAGGGGCGGATACGCAGTATTTT.

V gene TRBV28 combines with J gene TRBJ2-7; D unclear. The germline V gene has CDR1 MDHEN and CDR2 SYDVKM. Trimming took off 3 bases at V and 9 bases at J, with 18 bases between the two ends. The CDR3 runs 14 residues. CDR3 sequence: CASSFLSGSHWQYF. The CDR3 DNA is TGTGCCAGCAGTTTCCTCTCCGGGTCCCACTGGCAGTACTTC.

The V call is TRBV28, the J call TRBJ2-3; D is ambiguous. Germline assignment: CDR1 MDHEN and CDR2 SYDVKM. The V end lost 3 bases, the J end lost 0 bases, and 10 bases lay between the germline ends. The CDR3 runs to 15 residues. The CDR3: CASSFPRNSTDTQYF. The CDR3 DNA is TGTGCCAGCAGTTTTCCCCGGAATAGCACAGATACGCAGTATTTT.

This rearrangement joins TRBV6-5 to TRBJ2-7, with D possibly TRBD2 on 6 matching bases. CDR1 and CDR2 (germline): MNHEY, SVGAGI. The CDR3 sequence is 15 residues long. The V end lost 2 bases, the J end lost 5 bases, and 16 bases lay between the germline ends. The DNA of the CDR3 is TGTGCCAGCAGTTACGGTCTAGCGAGGATCAACGAGCAGTACTTC. Amino acids: CASSYGLARINEQYF.

The CDR3 DNA sequence: TGTGCCAGCTCCCGCGACCAAAGTAGCAGACTGAACACCGGGGAGCTGTTTTTT. It specifies CASSRDQSSRLNTGELFF. The chain employs TRBV7-8 and TRBJ2-2; D call uncertain. Trimming left V 8 bases short and J 1 base short, with 23 bases between. Per the germline V gene, CDR1 is SGHVS and CDR2 is FQNEAQ. This CDR3 has 18 residues.

V gene TRBV7-9 combines with J gene TRBJ1-1; 10 nucleotides line up with TRBD1. The CDR3 has 17 residues. The germline CDR1 and CDR2 sequences are SEHNR and FQNEAQ (reference sequence). V trimming: 1 base; J trimming: 1 base; junction bases outside the gene matches: 6. The CDR3 reads CASSLGDRGPANTEAFF. The DNA for the CDR3 is TGTGCCAGCAGCTTAGGGGACAGGGGTCCTGCGAACACTGAAGCTTTCTTT.

V is TRBV7-9 and J is TRBJ2-7, with 9 bases matching TRBD2. The V gene end was trimmed by 0 bases and the J gene end by 0 bases; junction bases not matched to a gene: 3. Germline V CDR1 and CDR2: SEHNR, FQNEAQ (reference sequence). This CDR3 region has 16 residues. The CDR3 coding sequence is TGTGCCAGCAGCTTAGCCTTAGCGGGAGACTCCTACGAGCAGTACTTC. It translates to CASSLALAGDSYEQYF.

The chain joins TRBV19 to TRBJ1-2; 8 nucleotides match TRBD1. Losses at the gene ends were 1 base for V and 4 bases for J; bases not matched to a gene: 5. Germline V gene lookup returns CDR1 LNHDA and CDR2 SQIVND (reference sequence). This CDR3 comprises 15 residues. The CDR3 here is CASSIGPGGVYGYTF. The CDR3 DNA follows: TGTGCCAGTAGTATAGGGCCAGGGGGCGTCTATGGCTACACCTTC.